A selection of T cell receptor beta chains follows, all from one sample in a study of blood T cell repertoires in COVID-19. Method: immunoSEQ multiplex PCR; TCRdb's copy keeps in-frame clones and lacks some. The data show 100,000 to 120,000 clones, roughly 82% seen once. What was sequenced was peripheral blood. These receptors were collected from a woman aged 60-75 years with acute or convalescent COVID-19. Both conserved end residues are part of each CDR3. D genes are given only for firm matches. Not all rows give a size; the values are once, few, many and, for expanded clones, a class.

TGTGCCAGCGGTGCTGGGAGGCCAGAGGGGCCCCTCCACTTT	CASGAGRPEGPLHF	NA	few	TRBV5-4	TRBJ1-6	14
TGTGCCACGACCCGGGACAGGGCCGATTCACCCCTCCACTTT	CATTRDRADSPLHF	TRBD1	NA	TRBV10-3	TRBJ1-6	14
TGTGCCAGCAGCCCCCGCGGGGCGGCTAACTATGGCTACACCTTC	CASSPRGAANYGYTF	NA	NA	TRBV11-2	TRBJ1-2	15
TGTGCCAGCAGCCAAACGACAGGGAATGGCTACACCTTC	CASSQTTGNGYTF	TRBD1	NA	TRBV3-1/TRBV3-2	TRBJ1-2	13
TGTGCCAGCAGCTTGGATCAGAACACAGATACGCAGTATTTT	CASSLDQNTDTQYF	NA	NA	TRBV5-5	TRBJ2-3	14
TGTGCCACCAGCAGACCCTCCCGGGAGCTGTTTTTT	CATSRPSRELFF	NA	NA	TRBV15	TRBJ2-2	12
TGTGCCACCAGCCCCCTGGGGGGAAAGCACAGTTATGGCTACACCTTC	CATSPLGGKHSYGYTF	NA	NA	TRBV15	TRBJ1-2	16
TGCAGCGTTGTAGCGGACTACGAGCAGTACTTC	CSVVADYEQYF	NA	NA	TRBV29-1	TRBJ2-7	11
TGCAGTGCTAGTGGGGCCTACCGACGGAACACCATATATTTT	CSASGAYRRNTIYF	NA	NA	TRBV20-1	TRBJ1-3	14
TGTGCCAGCAGTTACTACAGGGAGGGTGAAAAACTGTTTTTT	CASSYYREGEKLFF	NA	NA	TRBV6-2/TRBV6-3	TRBJ1-4	14
TGTGCCAGCAGCCCACATCTAGGAGAGACCCAGTACTTC	CASSPHLGETQYF	NA	NA	TRBV9	TRBJ2-5	13
TGTGCCAGCAGCTTGGGACTAGGCTTCGAGACCCAGTACTTC	CASSLGLGFETQYF	TRBD2	NA	TRBV11-3	TRBJ2-5	14
TGTGCCAGCAGCTTGTATGGACAGTACTATGGCTACACCTTC	CASSLYGQYYGYTF	NA	NA	TRBV5-5	TRBJ1-2	14
TGTGCCAGCAGCGTGCAGGGTGGGGGCTACACCTTC	CASSVQGGGYTF	NA	NA	TRBV14	TRBJ1-2	12
TGTGCCAGCAGTCCCCAGATGAGCAATCAGCCCCAGCATTTT	CASSPQMSNQPQHF	NA	NA	TRBV2	TRBJ1-5	14
TGTGCCCTTAAGGCGGAGGGCAGGGGGTCGGGAGAGACCCAGTACTTC	CALKAEGRGSGETQYF	NA	NA	TRBV19	TRBJ2-5	16
TGCGCCAGCAGCTTGGTGGCGGGACAGACTAACACTGAAGCTTTCTTT	CASSLVAGQTNTEAFF	TRBD1	NA	TRBV5-1	TRBJ1-1	16
TGTGCCAGCAGCTTAGACTACTTACAGGGGATAGGGTATGGCTACACCTTC	CASSLDYLQGIGYGYTF	TRBD1	NA	TRBV7-2	TRBJ1-2	17
TGTGCCAGCAGCTGGGGTAGCGGGGGGGCCTACGAGCAGTACTTC	CASSWGSGGAYEQYF	TRBD2	NA	TRBV11-2	TRBJ2-7	15
TGTGCCAGCAGAGCGGACAGGGCTGGCTACACCTTC	CASRADRAGYTF	TRBD1	NA	TRBV6-6	TRBJ1-2	12
TGTGCCAGCAGTGGGACAAGTCACTACGAGCAGTACTTC	CASSGTSHYEQYF	NA	NA	TRBV2	TRBJ2-7	13
TGTGCCAGCAGCGGGGGTTCTCGTCAGCCCCAGCATTTT	CASSGGSRQPQHF	NA	NA	TRBV28	TRBJ1-5	13
TGCGCCAGCAGCCCGAGCGGGGGGGCCGTGGAAGAGCAGTTCTTC	CASSPSGGAVEEQFF	TRBD2	once	TRBV4-1	TRBJ2-1	15
TGTGCCAGCGTTTTAGGGGGGGCTCGTACCGGGGAGCTGTTTTTT	CASVLGGARTGELFF	NA	NA	TRBV11-2	TRBJ2-2	15
TGTGCCAGCAGTTACGACACATATCAGCCCCAGCATTTT	CASSYDTYQPQHF	NA	NA	TRBV6-5	TRBJ1-5	13
TGTGCCAGCAGCTTAGCCCCGGGACACCCTAACACTGAAGCTTTCTTT	CASSLAPGHPNTEAFF	NA	NA	TRBV7-9	TRBJ1-1	16
TGTGCCAGCAGCCTCCCTAGCGGGGGTCCCTACAATGAGCAGTTCTTC	CASSLPSGGPYNEQFF	TRBD2	once	TRBV5-6	TRBJ2-1	16
TGTGCCAGCAGCTTAAGCAGGGCTAGCACAGATACGCAGTATTTT	CASSLSRASTDTQYF	NA	NA	TRBV11-3	TRBJ2-3	15
TGTGCCAGCACGAAGGGACAGACCGCCTACGAGCAGTACTTC	CASTKGQTAYEQYF	TRBD1	NA	TRBV7-2	TRBJ2-7	14
TGTGCCAGCAGCCAAACCATGGGGACAGTCTACGAGCAGTACTTC	CASSQTMGTVYEQYF	TRBD1	NA	TRBV3-1/TRBV3-2	TRBJ2-7	15
TGTGCCAGCAGCTTAGCGGAGGGGAATTCACCCCTCCACTTT	CASSLAEGNSPLHF	NA	NA	TRBV7-6	TRBJ1-6	14
TGCGCCAGCAGTCAATCGGAGCGGAACACTGAAGCTTTCTTT	CASSQSERNTEAFF	NA	NA	TRBV23-1	TRBJ1-1	14